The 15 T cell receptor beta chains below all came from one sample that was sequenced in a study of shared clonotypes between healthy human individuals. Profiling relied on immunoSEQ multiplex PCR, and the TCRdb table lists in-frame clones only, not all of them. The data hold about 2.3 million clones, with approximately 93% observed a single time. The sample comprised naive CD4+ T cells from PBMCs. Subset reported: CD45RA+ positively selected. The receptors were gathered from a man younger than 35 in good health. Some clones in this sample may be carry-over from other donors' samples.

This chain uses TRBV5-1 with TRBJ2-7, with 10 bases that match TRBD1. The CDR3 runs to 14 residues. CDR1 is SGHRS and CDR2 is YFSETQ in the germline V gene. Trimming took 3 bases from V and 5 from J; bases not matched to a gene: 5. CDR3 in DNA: TGCGCCAGCAGCTCGACAGGGGGCAAGGACGAGCAGTACTTC. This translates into CASSSTGGKDEQYF. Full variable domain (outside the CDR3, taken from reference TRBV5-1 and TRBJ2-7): KAGVTQTPRYLIKTRGQQVTLSCSPISGHRSVSWYQQTPGQGLQFLFEYFSETQRNKGNFPGRFSGRQFSNSRSEMNVSTLELGDSALYLCASSSTGGKDEQYFGPGTRLTVT.

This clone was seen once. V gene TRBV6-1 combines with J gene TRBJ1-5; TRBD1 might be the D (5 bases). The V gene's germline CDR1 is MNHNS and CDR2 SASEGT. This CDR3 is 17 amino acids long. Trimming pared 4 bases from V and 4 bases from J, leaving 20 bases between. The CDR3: CASSVLQFFNRNQPQHF. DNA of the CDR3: TGTGCCAGCAGTGTATTACAGTTCTTTAACAGGAATCAGCCCCAGCATTTT.

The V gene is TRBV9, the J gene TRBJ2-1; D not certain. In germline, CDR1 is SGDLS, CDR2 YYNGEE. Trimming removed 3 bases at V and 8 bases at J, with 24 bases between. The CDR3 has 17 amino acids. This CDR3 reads CASSASAGRLGRDEQFF. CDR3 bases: TGTGCCAGCAGCGCTTCTGCCGGAAGGCTGGGTAGGGATGAGCAGTTCTTC.

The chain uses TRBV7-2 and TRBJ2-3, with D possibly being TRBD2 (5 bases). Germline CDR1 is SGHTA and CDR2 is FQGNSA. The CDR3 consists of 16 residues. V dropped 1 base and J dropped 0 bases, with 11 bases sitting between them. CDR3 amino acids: CASSLVGGGSTDTQYF. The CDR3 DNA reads TGTGCCAGCAGCTTAGTGGGCGGCGGGAGCACAGATACGCAGTATTTT.

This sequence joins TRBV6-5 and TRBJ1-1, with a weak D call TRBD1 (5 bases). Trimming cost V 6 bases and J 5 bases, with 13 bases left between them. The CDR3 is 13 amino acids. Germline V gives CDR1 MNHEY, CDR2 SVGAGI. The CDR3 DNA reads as TGTGCCAGCAGCGTGCGGGGGAGGACTGAAGCTTTCTTT. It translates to CASSVRGRTEAFF.

CDR3 coding DNA: TGTGCCAGCAGCTTTGTGGGACACCCTCTCAGCGAGCAGTACTTC. Amino acid sequence: CASSFVGHPLSEQYF. The chain has TRBV11-2 and TRBJ2-7, with D possibly being TRBD1 (6 bases). The CDR3 totals 15 residues. Germline V lookup: CDR1 SGHAT, CDR2 FQNNGV. The V end lost 3 bases, the J end lost 6 bases, and 18 bases lay between the germline ends.

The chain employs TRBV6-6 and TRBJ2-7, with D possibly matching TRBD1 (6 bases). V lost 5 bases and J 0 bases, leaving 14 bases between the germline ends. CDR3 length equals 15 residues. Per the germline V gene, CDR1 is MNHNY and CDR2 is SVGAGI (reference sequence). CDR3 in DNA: TGTGCCAGCAGTCCCAGGGGCAGGTCCTCCTACGAGCAGTACTTC. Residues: CASSPRGRSSYEQYF.

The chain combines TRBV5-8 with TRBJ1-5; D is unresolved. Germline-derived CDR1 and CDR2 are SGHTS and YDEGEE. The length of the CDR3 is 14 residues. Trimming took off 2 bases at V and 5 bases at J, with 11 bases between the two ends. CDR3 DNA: TGTGCCAGCAGCTTTGGTTTGGGGTATCAGCCCCAGCATTTT. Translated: CASSFGLGYQPQHF.

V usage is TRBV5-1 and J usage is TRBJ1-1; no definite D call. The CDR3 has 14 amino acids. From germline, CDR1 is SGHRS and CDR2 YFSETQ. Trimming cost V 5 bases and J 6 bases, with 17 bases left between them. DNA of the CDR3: TGCGCCAGCAGACCCCAACCGGACTGGGCTGAAGCTTTCTTT. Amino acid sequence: CASRPQPDWAEAFF.

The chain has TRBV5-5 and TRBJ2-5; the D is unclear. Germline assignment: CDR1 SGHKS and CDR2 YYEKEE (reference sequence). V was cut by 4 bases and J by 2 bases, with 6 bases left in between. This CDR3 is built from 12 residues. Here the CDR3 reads CASSRSQETQYF. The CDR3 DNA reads TGTGCCAGCAGCCGCAGTCAAGAGACCCAGTACTTC. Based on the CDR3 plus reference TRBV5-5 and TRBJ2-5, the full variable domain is DAGVTQSPTHLIKTRGQQVTLRCSPISGHKSVSWYQQVLGQGPQFIFQYYEKEERGRGNFPDRFSARQFPNYSSELNVNALLLGDSALYLCASSRSQETQYFGPGTRLLVL.

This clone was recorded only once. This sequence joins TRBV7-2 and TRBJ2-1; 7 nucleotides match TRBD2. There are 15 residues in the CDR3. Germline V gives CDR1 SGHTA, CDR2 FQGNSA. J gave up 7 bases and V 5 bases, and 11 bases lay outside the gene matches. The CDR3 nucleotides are TGTGCCAGCAGCCTGCCGGGACTACGTTCAAATGAGCAGTTCTTC. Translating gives CASSLPGLRSNEQFF.

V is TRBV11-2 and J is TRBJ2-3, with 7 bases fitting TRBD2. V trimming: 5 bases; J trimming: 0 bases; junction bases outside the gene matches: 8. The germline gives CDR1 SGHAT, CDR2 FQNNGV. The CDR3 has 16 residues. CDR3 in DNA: TGTGCCAGCAGCGTTCGACGGGACTACAGCACAGATACGCAGTATTTT. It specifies CASSVRRDYSTDTQYF.

The CDR3 is CASSTGLVTDTQYF. DNA of the CDR3: TGTGCCAGCTCCACTGGACTAGTGACAGATACGCAGTATTTT. This chain connects TRBV7-3 to TRBJ2-3, with 7 bases matching TRBD2. Looked up from germline, CDR1 is SGHTA and CDR2 is FQGTGA. V gave up 8 bases and J gave up 3 bases; unmatched junction bases: 8. This CDR3 spans 14 amino acids.

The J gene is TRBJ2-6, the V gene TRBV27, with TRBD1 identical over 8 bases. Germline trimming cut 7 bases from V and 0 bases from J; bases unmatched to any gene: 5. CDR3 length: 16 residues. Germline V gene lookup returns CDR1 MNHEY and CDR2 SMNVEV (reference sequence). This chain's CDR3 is CASTYRGDSGANVLTF. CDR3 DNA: TGTGCCAGCACCTACAGGGGGGACTCTGGGGCCAACGTCCTGACTTTC.

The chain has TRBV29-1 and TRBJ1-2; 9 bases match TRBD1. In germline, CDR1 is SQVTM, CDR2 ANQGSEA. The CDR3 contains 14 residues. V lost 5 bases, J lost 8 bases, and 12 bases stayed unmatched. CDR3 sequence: CSVPEQGASRGYTF. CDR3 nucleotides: TGCAGCGTTCCAGAACAGGGGGCCTCGAGAGGCTACACCTTC.